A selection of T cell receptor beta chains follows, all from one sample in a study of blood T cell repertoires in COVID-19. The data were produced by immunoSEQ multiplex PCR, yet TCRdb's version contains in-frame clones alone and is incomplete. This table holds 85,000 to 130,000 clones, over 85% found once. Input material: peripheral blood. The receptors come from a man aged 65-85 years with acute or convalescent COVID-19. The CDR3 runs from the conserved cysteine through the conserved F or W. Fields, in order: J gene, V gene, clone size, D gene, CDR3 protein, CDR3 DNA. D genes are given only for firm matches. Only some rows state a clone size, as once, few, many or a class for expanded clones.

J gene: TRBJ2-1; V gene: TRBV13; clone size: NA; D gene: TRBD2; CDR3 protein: CASSSTSGGPNEQFF; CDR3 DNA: TGTGCCAGCAGCTCGACTAGCGGGGGGCCCAATGAGCAGTTCTTC
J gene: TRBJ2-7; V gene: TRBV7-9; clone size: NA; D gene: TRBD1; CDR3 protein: CASSLDRGGEQYF; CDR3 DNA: TGTGCCAGCAGCTTGGACAGGGGGGGGGAGCAGTACTTC
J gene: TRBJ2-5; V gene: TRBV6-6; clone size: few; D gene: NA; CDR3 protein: CASSTPGGRTQYF; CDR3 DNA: TGTGCCAGCAGTACACCAGGGGGGCGGACCCAGTACTTC
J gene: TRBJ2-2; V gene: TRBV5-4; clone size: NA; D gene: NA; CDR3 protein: CASSLAGVPTGELFF; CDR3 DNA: TGTGCCAGCAGCTTGGCGGGGGTTCCCACCGGGGAGCTGTTTTTT
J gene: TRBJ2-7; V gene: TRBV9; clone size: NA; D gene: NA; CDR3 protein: CASSVGAGGEQYF; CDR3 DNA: TGTGCCAGCAGCGTAGGGGCCGGGGGTGAGCAGTACTTC
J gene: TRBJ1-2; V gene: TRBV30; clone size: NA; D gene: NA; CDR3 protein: CASARGFYGYTF; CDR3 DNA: TGTGCCTCAGCCCGGGGATTCTATGGCTACACCTTC
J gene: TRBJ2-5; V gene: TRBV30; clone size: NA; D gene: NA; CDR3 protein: CAWGRGTQETQYF; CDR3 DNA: TGTGCCTGGGGTAGGGGTACACAAGAGACCCAGTACTTC
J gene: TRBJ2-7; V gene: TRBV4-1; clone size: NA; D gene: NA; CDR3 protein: CASSHITTEPGEQYF; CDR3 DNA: TGCGCCAGCAGCCACATCACAACCGAACCCGGGGAGCAGTACTTC
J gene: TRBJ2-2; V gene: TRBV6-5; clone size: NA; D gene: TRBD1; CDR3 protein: CASSRDRGTGELFF; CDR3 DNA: TGTGCCAGCAGTAGAGACAGGGGGACCGGGGAGCTGTTTTTT
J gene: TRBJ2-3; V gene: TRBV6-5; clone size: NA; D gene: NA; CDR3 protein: CASSYYEGTDTQYF; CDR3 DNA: TGTGCCAGCAGTTACTACGAGGGCACAGATACGCAGTATTTT
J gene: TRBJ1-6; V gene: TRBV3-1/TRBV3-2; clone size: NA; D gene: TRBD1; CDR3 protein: CASSQRGTGRSPLHF; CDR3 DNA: TGTGCCAGCAGCCAAAGGGGGACAGGGAGGTCACCCCTCCACTTT
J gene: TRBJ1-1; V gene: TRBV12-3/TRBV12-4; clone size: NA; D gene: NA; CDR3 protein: CASTQGFNTEAFF; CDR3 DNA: TGTGCCAGCACCCAGGGGTTCAACACTGAAGCTTTCTTT
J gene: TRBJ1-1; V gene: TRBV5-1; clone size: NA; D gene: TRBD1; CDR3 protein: CASSVTGQGGTEAFF; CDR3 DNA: TGCGCCAGCAGCGTAACCGGACAGGGAGGAACTGAAGCTTTCTTT
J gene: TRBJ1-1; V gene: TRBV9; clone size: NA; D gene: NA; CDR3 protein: CASSVGGFTEAFF; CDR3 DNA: TGTGCCAGCAGCGTAGGAGGGTTCACTGAAGCTTTCTTT
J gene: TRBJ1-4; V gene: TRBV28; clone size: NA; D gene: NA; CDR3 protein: CASSLGDSNEKLFF; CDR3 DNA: TGTGCCAGCAGTTTAGGAGACAGTAATGAAAAACTGTTTTTT
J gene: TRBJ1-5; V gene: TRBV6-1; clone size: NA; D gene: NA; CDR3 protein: CASSANREYSNQPQHF; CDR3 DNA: TGTGCCAGCAGTGCCAACAGGGAGTATAGCAATCAGCCCCAGCATTTT
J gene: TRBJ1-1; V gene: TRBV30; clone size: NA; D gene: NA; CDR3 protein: CAWSVQGDTEAFF; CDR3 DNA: TGTGCCTGGAGTGTACAGGGTGACACTGAAGCTTTCTTT
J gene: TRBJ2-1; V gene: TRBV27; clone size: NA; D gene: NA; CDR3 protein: CASSPLGSGTTDNEQFF; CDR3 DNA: TGTGCCAGCAGTCCTCTCGGGTCCGGGACAACGGACAATGAGCAGTTCTTC
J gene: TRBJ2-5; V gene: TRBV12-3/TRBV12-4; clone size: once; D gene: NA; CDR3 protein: CASSLAGGETQYF; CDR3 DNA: TGTGCCAGCAGTTTAGCAGGGGGAGAGACCCAGTACTTC
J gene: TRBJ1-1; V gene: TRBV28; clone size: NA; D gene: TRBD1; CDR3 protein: CASYRDSMNTEAFF; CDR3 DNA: TGTGCCAGCTATAGGGACAGCATGAACACTGAAGCTTTCTTT
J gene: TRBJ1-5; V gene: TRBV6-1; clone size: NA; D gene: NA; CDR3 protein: CASSEARVLPSNQPQHF; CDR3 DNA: TGTGCCAGCAGTGAAGCGCGGGTGTTGCCTAGCAATCAGCCCCAGCATTTT